The rows below give T cell receptor beta chains drawn from one sample of a study of CD8 T cells in ankylosing spondylitis. TCRdb re-called the 5' RACE reads with MiXCR, one entry per CDR3 protein. The sample contains 310,000 or so distinct CDR3 sequences, roughly 20% of which appear only once. Input material: blood, either unsorted or a sorted T cell fraction (not recorded which). Receptors originate from a male donor with ankylosing spondylitis or in good health (not recorded which). Both conserved end residues are trimmed from each CDR3.

TRBV6-1	TRBJ2-1	ASSDLLQF
TRBV5-5	TRBJ2-1	ASSSQRGLYNEQF
TRBV19	TRBJ2-3	ASSGPGRGDTQY
TRBV3-1	TRBJ2-3	ASSLPTSGMTSTDTQY
TRBV19	TRBJ1-1	ASSTRGLLTEAF
TRBV5-1	TRBJ1-1	ASSLRTGGKRLNTEAF
TRBV7-8	TRBJ2-2	ASSLVYTGALF
TRBV7-9	TRBJ2-3	ASSWGGDNSDTQY
TRBV6-5	TRBJ2-3	VSSLGLAGGRADTQY
TRBV5-1	TRBJ2-1	ASIDPGRQDNEQF
TRBV5-1	TRBJ1-2	ASSLLGANGYT
TRBV11-2	TRBJ2-3	ASSLAAGPTDTQY
TRBV29-1	TRBJ2-4	SVEGRAKNIQY
TRBV20-1	TRBJ2-1	SARNGAEDEQF
TRBV12-3/TRBV12-4	TRBJ1-1	ASSFTGGEFEAF
TRBV6-5	TRBJ1-1	ASRIQSNTEAF
TRBV12-3/TRBV12-4	TRBJ2-2	ASALGLGNTGELF
TRBV20-1	TRBJ2-5	SARDTRGQETQY
TRBV5-1	TRBJ2-5	ASSSREPSQETQY
TRBV24-1	TRBJ2-1	ATSATAGGLLYNEQF
TRBV29-1	TRBJ1-5	SVGDSRSNQPQH
TRBV29-1	TRBJ2-6	SVPGTQSSGANVLT
TRBV2	TRBJ1-5	ASSESGERNQPQH
TRBV19	TRBJ2-3	ASSIAHRDTQY
TRBV6-6	TRBJ2-3	ASSSALATQY
TRBV5-5	TRBJ2-2	ASSTMLRGSTPGELF
TRBV6-1	TRBJ1-1	ASTRTGRSTEAF
TRBV20-1	TRBJ2-1	SARGSGGSREGNEQF
TRBV5-1	TRBJ2-2	ASSFTGTSGRGTGELF
TRBV9	TRBJ2-1	ASSRGLAGYNEQF
TRBV12-3/TRBV12-4	TRBJ2-1	ASSSLIPQGAYNEQF
TRBV20-1	TRBJ1-6	SARDFSSYYNSPLH
TRBV29-1	TRBJ2-1	SVGHDNEQF
TRBV4-1	TRBJ2-1	ASSLGLARGNEQF
TRBV12-3/TRBV12-4	TRBJ1-4	ASSPQGGTNEKLF
TRBV12-3/TRBV12-4	TRBJ1-1	ASSPSHSGGRNTEAF
TRBV29-1	TRBJ1-1	SVDTSNTEAF
TRBV5-1	TRBJ2-5	ASSSTGTGQETQY
TRBV12-3/TRBV12-4	TRBJ2-6	ASSFHQGSFGANVLT
TRBV5-1	TRBJ1-4	ASSLGRGNEKLF
TRBV20-1	TRBJ1-6	SARGTGNSPLH
TRBV10-3	TRBJ1-6	AISDLNSPLH
TRBV7-2	TRBJ2-5	ASSLTVGPQETQY
TRBV5-1	TRBJ2-5	ASSLVRLADHQETQY
TRBV2	TRBJ1-2	ASSPGRETYGYT
TRBV15	TRBJ2-4	ATSSGLIDIQY
TRBV5-6	TRBJ1-1	ASSLMNTEAF
TRBV4-2	TRBJ2-3	ASSPRGSTLSSTDTQY
TRBV20-1	TRBJ2-1	SATDQRRTYNEQF
TRBV20-1	TRBJ2-6	SAARNGANVLT
TRBV12-3/TRBV12-4	TRBJ1-6	ASRRRDSPLH
TRBV18	TRBJ2-2	ASSPRTGGNTGELF
TRBV7-3	TRBJ2-3	ASSQYRTDTQY
TRBV3-1	TRBJ2-3	ASSREGQGAGDTQY
TRBV12-3/TRBV12-4	TRBJ2-2	ASSPSGGRAGELF
TRBV6-5	TRBJ2-1	ASRLGREQF
TRBV12-3/TRBV12-4	TRBJ2-5	ASSPGLAGVETQY
TRBV18	TRBJ2-1	ASSPLRGTLQRNEQF
TRBV28	TRBJ2-1	ASSTSGIHNEQF